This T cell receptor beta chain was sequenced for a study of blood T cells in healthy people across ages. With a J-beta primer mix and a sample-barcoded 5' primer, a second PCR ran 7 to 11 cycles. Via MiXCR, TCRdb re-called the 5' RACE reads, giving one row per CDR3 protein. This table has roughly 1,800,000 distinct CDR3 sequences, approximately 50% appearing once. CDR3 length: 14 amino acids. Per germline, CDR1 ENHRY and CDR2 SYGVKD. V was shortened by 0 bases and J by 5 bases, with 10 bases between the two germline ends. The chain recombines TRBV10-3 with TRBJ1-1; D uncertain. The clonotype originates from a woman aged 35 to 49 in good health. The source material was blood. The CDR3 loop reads CAISESHGETEAFF. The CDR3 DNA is TGTGCCATCAGTGAGTCCCACGGAGAAACTGAAGCTTTCTTT.